This TCR beta chain was observed in a study of post-analysis software for immune sequencing data. At the level of the study: Included courses were relapsing-remitting and secondary progressive multiple sclerosis; progressive-relapsing multiple sclerosis was also included. Study findings and constraints: Patients carried 5 or 6 TRBV segments more frequently than controls did, and TRBV5-6, TRBV5-1 and TRBV20-1 were among them. Significantly decreased normalized Chao1 diversity was recorded for multiple sclerosis patients relative to controls. F-measure co-clustering was strong for batch-matched samples.

In regard to this clonotype: Antigen: not known.

Unique molecular identifiers had been added to the TCR beta cDNA libraries. Around 500,000 cDNA molecules were obtained from around 1 to 10 million T cells. TCRdb re-called the PCR reads with MiXCR, one entry per CDR3 protein. The repertoire includes some 690,000 distinct CDR3 sequences, 59% of them detected once, and around 10% sits in the top ten. The germline V and J ends were trimmed by 4 bases and 13 bases, with 17 bases remaining between them. Germline CDR1 reads SGHVS; CDR2 reads FQNEAQ. The CDR3 loop spans 13 amino acids. The receptor's source is a girl aged 2-10 years with multiple sclerosis. The sample taken for sequencing was blood. The gene calls are TRBV7-8 and TRBJ2-4, with TRBD2 as a possible D gene (5 bases). The CDR3 is CASSSIGRDVQYF. CDR3 sequence (DNA): TGTGCCAGCAGCTCAATAGGTCGGGATGTGCAGTACTTC.